The rows below give T cell receptor beta chains drawn from one sample of a study of T cell repertoires in cytomegalovirus infection. A single record per CDR3 protein comes from TCRdb applying MiXCR to the reads. The table has around 530,000 distinct CDR3 sequences, about a quarter seen once. Sequences were obtained from PBMCs. These receptors originate from a human donor in good health (CMV status not recorded). Some clones in this sample may be carry-over from other donors' samples. Each CDR3 is given with its conserved first and last residue. The D gene is left open where the match is weak. For some rows the clone size is stated as once, few or many, or as a class when expanded; others skip it.

TRBV9	TRBJ2-1	-	-	CASSEAPIADEQFF	TGTGCCAGCAGCGAGGCCCCTATCGCCGATGAGCAGTTCTTC
TRBV18	TRBJ2-1	-	TRBD2	CASSPPRLAGGNEQFF	TGTGCCAGCTCACCCCCACGACTAGCGGGAGGCAATGAGCAGTTCTTC
TRBV28	TRBJ2-7	few	TRBD1	CASSTGGPYEQYF	TGTGCCAGCAGCACAGGGGGCCCCTACGAGCAGTACTTC
TRBV20-1	TRBJ2-1	few	-	CSAEPLETYNEQFF	TGCAGTGCGGAGCCCCTAGAAACGTACAATGAGCAGTTCTTC
TRBV7-2	TRBJ2-3	many	-	CASSLSGPWDTQYF	TGTGCCAGCAGCTTATCCGGGCCGTGGGATACGCAGTATTTT
TRBV20-1	TRBJ1-1	few	TRBD1	CSARVYRTGGRTEAFF	TGCAGTGCTAGGGTATATAGGACAGGGGGCAGGACTGAAGCTTTCTTT
TRBV7-2	TRBJ2-1	few	-	CASSPARAHNEQFF	TGTGCCAGCAGCCCCGCGAGGGCCCACAATGAGCAGTTCTTC
TRBV7-2	TRBJ1-5	many	TRBD1	CASSLDSGTGLNQPQHF	TGTGCCAGCAGCTTAGATTCTGGGACAGGCTTAAATCAGCCCCAGCATTTT
TRBV6-2/TRBV6-3	TRBJ2-5	-	TRBD2	CASSYSLGLQETQYF	TGTGCCAGCAGTTACAGTCTGGGACTACAAGAGACCCAGTACTTC
TRBV7-3	TRBJ2-6	many	-	CASSLLGTALGSGANVLTF	TGTGCCAGCAGCTTACTTGGGACCGCTTTAGGCTCTGGGGCCAACGTCCTGACTTTC
TRBV6-2/TRBV6-3	TRBJ1-1	-	-	CASSPMQGSNTEAFF	TGTGCCAGCAGCCCGATGCAGGGGTCGAACACTGAAGCTTTCTTT
TRBV12-3/TRBV12-4	TRBJ2-3	-	-	CASSLGGLHNTQYF	TGTGCCAGCAGTTTAGGGGGACTCCACAATACGCAGTATTTT
TRBV2	TRBJ2-4	-	-	CASSDARLAKNIQYF	TGTGCCAGCAGTGACGCGCGTCTAGCCAAAAACATTCAGTACTTC
TRBV7-9	TRBJ2-1	few	TRBD1	CASSKIHRGRGYNEQFF	TGTGCCAGCAGCAAAATCCACAGGGGGCGAGGCTACAATGAGCAGTTCTTC
TRBV11-2	TRBJ2-3	few	-	CASSPPSVGTQYF	TGTGCCAGCAGCCCACCCTCCGTTGGTACGCAGTATTTT
TRBV19	TRBJ2-1	-	TRBD2	CASSTPSAGSGRADQFF	TGTGCCAGTAGTACCCCCAGTGCCGGTAGCGGGAGGGCTGATCAGTTCTTC
TRBV12-3/TRBV12-4	TRBJ2-7	-	-	CASSRDNSYEQYF	TGTGCCAGCAGTCGGGACAATTCCTACGAGCAGTACTTC
TRBV7-3	TRBJ2-7	once	-	CASSLIGGYEQYF	TGTGCCAGCAGCTTAATCGGCGGCTACGAGCAGTACTTC
TRBV7-9	TRBJ2-3	few	TRBD2	CASSSSVGGADTQYF	TGTGCCAGCAGCTCCTCTGTCGGGGGGGCAGATACGCAGTATTTT
TRBV12-3/TRBV12-4	TRBJ1-2	many	-	CASSSDSSYGYTF	TGTGCCAGCAGTTCGGACAGTAGCTATGGCTACACCTTC
TRBV7-9	TRBJ2-7	-	-	CASSPGRPPQYF	TGTGCCAGCAGCCCGGGGAGGCCACCGCAGTACTTC
TRBV7-2	TRBJ2-1	many	-	CASSPGNEQFF	TGTGCCAGCAGCCCCGGGAATGAGCAGTTCTTC
TRBV5-4	TRBJ1-2	few	-	CASSLQLSGYTF	TGTGCCAGCAGCTTGCAATTGAGTGGCTACACCTTC
TRBV11-3	TRBJ1-1	-	-	CASSHGGTTNTEAFF	TGTGCCAGCAGCCACGGGGGGACAACGAACACTGAAGCTTTCTTT
TRBV6-2/TRBV6-3	TRBJ2-5	few	TRBD2	CASSSSGSSKTQYF	TGTGCCAGCAGTTCCAGCGGGAGTTCGAAGACCCAGTACTTC
TRBV20-1	TRBJ2-7	few	-	CSARDRRTAMIYEQYF	TGCAGTGCTAGAGATCGGAGGACAGCTATGATCTACGAGCAGTACTTC
TRBV7-6	TRBJ1-1	many	-	CASSLGGKNTEAFF	TGTGCCAGCAGCTTAGGAGGGAAGAACACTGAAGCTTTCTTT
TRBV7-9	TRBJ2-1	-	TRBD2	CASSLATGGSSYNEQFF	TGTGCCAGCAGCTTAGCGACGGGAGGTAGCTCCTACAATGAGCAGTTCTTC
TRBV6-2/TRBV6-3	TRBJ2-1	-	-	CASSKSSNEQFF	TGTGCCAGCAGTAAATCTAGCAATGAGCAGTTCTTC
TRBV28	TRBJ2-1	few	TRBD2	CASSLRLAGGGEQFF	TGTGCCAGCAGTTTAAGGCTAGCGGGAGGGGGTGAGCAGTTCTTC
TRBV7-2	TRBJ1-5	many	TRBD1	CASSRGQGHNQPQHF	TGTGCCAGCAGCCGAGGACAGGGACACAATCAGCCCCAGCATTTT
TRBV11-2	TRBJ1-5	-	-	CASSAEDGSNQPQHF	TGTGCCAGCAGCGCCGAGGACGGTAGCAATCAGCCCCAGCATTTT
TRBV7-2	TRBJ1-1	many	TRBD1	CASSSGQTAEAFF	TGTGCCAGCAGCTCGGGACAGACCGCTGAAGCTTTCTTT
TRBV2	TRBJ2-1	-	-	CASETRSGNEQFF	TGTGCCAGCGAAACTCGGTCAGGGAATGAGCAGTTCTTC
TRBV19	TRBJ2-5	few	-	CASSGNDEGTQYF	TGTGCCAGTAGTGGGAACGACGAAGGGACCCAGTACTTC
TRBV20-1	TRBJ2-2	-	TRBD2	CSASGRGATGELFF	TGCAGTGCTAGCGGGAGGGGGGCAACCGGGGAGCTGTTTTTT
TRBV5-1	TRBJ1-2	few	TRBD1	CASSLAHRGDGYTF	TGCGCCAGCAGCTTGGCCCACAGGGGGGATGGCTACACCTTC
TRBV28	TRBJ1-2	few	-	CASSFSLFRGRRDQSFYGYTF	TGTGCCAGCAGTTTTTCGTTATTTAGGGGAAGAAGGGATCAGTCTTTCTATGGCTACACCTTC
TRBV20-1	TRBJ2-1	-	-	CSASGTRVYEQFF	TGCAGTGCTTCCGGGACCCGGGTCTATGAGCAGTTCTTC
TRBV7-2	TRBJ1-2	-	-	CASSSAGLNYGYTF	TGTGCCAGCAGCTCGGCAGGGCTTAACTATGGCTACACCTTC
TRBV10-3	TRBJ1-1	few	-	CAISEQGDTEAFF	TGTGCCATCAGTGAACAAGGAGACACTGAAGCTTTCTTT
TRBV30	TRBJ2-1	once	TRBD2	CAWSDGTSGISEFF	TGTGCCTGGAGTGATGGGACTAGCGGGATTTCGGAGTTCTTC
TRBV7-2	TRBJ1-3	many	-	CASSLAPGLAGNTIYF	TGTGCCAGCAGCTTAGCCCCAGGGTTAGCTGGAAACACCATATATTTT
TRBV15	TRBJ1-2	few	-	CATSRGNREANYGYTF	TGTGCCACCAGCAGAGGAAACAGGGAAGCTAACTATGGCTACACCTTC
TRBV7-2	TRBJ2-7	many	-	CASFEGFGSYEQYF	TGTGCCAGCTTCGAGGGGTTTGGGTCCTACGAGCAGTACTTC
TRBV12-3/TRBV12-4	TRBJ1-6	-	-	CASSSGRINSPLHF	TGTGCCAGCAGTTCCGGACGGATTAATTCACCCCTCCACTTT
TRBV12-3/TRBV12-4	TRBJ2-1	-	TRBD2	CASSFGTSGMGVGEQFF	TGTGCCAGCAGTTTCGGTACTAGCGGGATGGGGGTGGGCGAGCAGTTCTTC
TRBV7-9	TRBJ1-2	few	-	CAGSGYYGYTF	TGTGCCGGAAGCGGTTACTATGGCTACACCTTC
TRBV6-5	TRBJ1-5	few	TRBD1	CASRGGQSSQPQHF	TGTGCCAGCAGGGGGGGACAGTCTTCTCAGCCCCAGCATTTT
TRBV7-2	TRBJ2-1	many	TRBD2	CASSLAWASGRVGEQFF	TGTGCCAGCAGCTTAGCGTGGGCTAGCGGGAGAGTCGGTGAGCAGTTCTTC
TRBV6-1	TRBJ2-3	-	TRBD2	CASSSYSGSADTQYF	TGTGCCAGCAGTTCCTATAGCGGGAGCGCAGATACGCAGTATTTT
TRBV6-5	TRBJ2-7	-	TRBD2	CASSYASSGRSEQYF	TGTGCCAGCAGTTACGCGTCTAGCGGGAGATCCGAGCAGTACTTC
TRBV7-2	TRBJ2-2	-	-	CASSPDLGTGELFF	TGTGCCAGCAGCCCCGACCTAGGGACCGGGGAGCTGTTTTTT
TRBV11-3	TRBJ1-3	-	-	CASSRRVSGNTIYF	TGTGCCAGCAGCCGCAGGGTCTCTGGAAACACCATATATTTT
TRBV10-2	TRBJ2-1	few	TRBD2	CASSGSSGRAGEQFF	TGCGCCAGCAGTGGATCTAGCGGGAGGGCCGGTGAGCAGTTCTTC